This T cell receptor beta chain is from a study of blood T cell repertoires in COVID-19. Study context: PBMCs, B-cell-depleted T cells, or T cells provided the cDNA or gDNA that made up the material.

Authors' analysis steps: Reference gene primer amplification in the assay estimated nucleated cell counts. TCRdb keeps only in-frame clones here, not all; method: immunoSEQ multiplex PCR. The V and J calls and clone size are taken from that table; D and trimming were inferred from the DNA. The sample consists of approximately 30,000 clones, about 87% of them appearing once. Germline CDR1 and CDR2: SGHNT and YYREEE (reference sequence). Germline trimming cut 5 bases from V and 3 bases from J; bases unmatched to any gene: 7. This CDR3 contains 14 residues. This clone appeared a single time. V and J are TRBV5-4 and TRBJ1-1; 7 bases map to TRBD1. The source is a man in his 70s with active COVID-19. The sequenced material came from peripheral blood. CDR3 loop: CASSSGQRDTEAFF. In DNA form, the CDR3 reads TGTGCCAGCAGTTCGGGACAGAGGGACACTGAAGCTTTCTTT.